The source of this T cell receptor beta chain is a study of T cells in women clearing cervical HPV infection. On the study more broadly: Women with histologically confirmed HPV16-related CIN3 or worse, 2 with invasive cancer, served as cases.

Assay used: immunoSEQ multiplex PCR; TCRdb lists only in-frame clones, some missing. The sample table sets out approximately 28,000 clones. V shed 7 bases, J shed 5 bases, and the junction held 9 bases outside the gene matches. This CDR3 region has 14 residues. In germline, CDR1 is DFQATT, CDR2 SNEGSKA (reference sequence). The study's findings and limits: Repertoire richness, not evenness, was significantly elevated in CIN3+ cases versus controls.

As for this clone: What it recognizes is unknown. The read comes to an end 3 residues before the CDR3 does, leaving the germline J gene to fill in the end.

Dot-blot hybridization genotyped cervical HPV amplified with MY09/MY11 PCR. This chain joins TRBV20-1 and TRBJ1-5; TRBD1 aligns across 9 bases. The TCR comes from a woman between 18 and 69 years old with a cervical HPV16 infection that either progressed to CIN3+ or cleared (not recorded which). The sequencing sample was made of blood buffy coat. The CDR3 sequence: CSVPDRGIDQPQHF. CDR3 bases read: TGCAGTGTTCCTGACAGGGGGATTGATCAGCCC.